This TCR beta chain derives from a study of T-cell reconstitution after alpha-beta-depleted transplantation in children. Overall study findings and caveats: Several hundred expanded graft clones reportedly supplied alpha-beta T cells about two months after transplant. T-cell numbers and diversity, one year after transplant, stemmed largely from T cells that were newly produced. The origin of high day-60 TCRbeta diversity in some patients lay in surviving recipient T cells and thymic progenitors.

Unique molecular identifiers tagged the TCRbeta library. TCRdb re-derived calls from the PCR reads in MiXCR, one entry per CDR3 protein. In the table there are approximately 430,000 distinct CDR3 sequences, 15% to 20% of which are singletons. Looked up from germline, CDR1 is SGHRS and CDR2 is YFSETQ. The CDR3 has 16 residues. Trimming removed 2 bases from V and 1 base from J, with 12 bases in between. To note about this clonotype: The target antigen is unknown.

This sequence was found in a boy under two years old who had a stem cell transplant for Wiskott-Aldrich syndrome, so the T cells may come from the graft donor. The material was PBMCs, mostly from graft donor cells, obtained 360 days after TCRalphabeta/CD19-depleted stem cell transplant. This chain uses TRBV5-1 with TRBJ2-2; D is unclear. CDR3 in DNA: TGCGCCAGCAGCTTACGGTCTCACCTGAACACCGGGGAGCTGTTTTTT. Translated: CASSLRSHLNTGELFF.